This T cell receptor (beta chain) emerged from a study of blood T cell repertoires in COVID-19 (dated by TCRdb to 2020 to 2022). About the full investigation: Collaborator samples came from the United States, Italy and Spain and covered acute and convalescent phases of COVID-19. A freely available public database, intended as a resource for researchers studying the immune response to SARS-CoV-2, is where the repertoires were released. Samples came from the ongoing ImmuneRACE study (first 160 participants) plus 1,254 subjects from 6 global collaborators. A de-identified subject ID, COVID-19 status, age in years and sex were almost always included in the sample metadata. The prospective study material was composed of cDNA or gDNA derived from T cells, B-cell-depleted T cells, or PBMCs. HLA class I and class II types, where available, came from metadata supplied by the sample provider rather than from assay-based typing. The dataset comprised deeply sampled blood TCRbeta repertoires from subjects exposed to, actively infected with, or recovered from COVID-19.

One collaborating source in Seattle enrolled patients while the patients were actively infected and followed the patients over time throughout the course of disease. Collaborating institutions collected whole blood in K2EDTA tubes following their own protocols. Collaborator samples were shipped for TCRbeta analysis as frozen whole blood, isolated PBMCs, or DNA extracted from either sample type. TCRbeta CDR3 regions were amplified from genomic DNA by means of the immunoSEQ Assay, a bias-controlled multiplex PCR. As for how the authors treated the data: Within the assay, amplification of reference gene primers was used to estimate how many nucleated cells each sample contained. To quantify the absolute abundance of each unique TCRbeta CDR3 rearrangement, sequence reads were collapsed and filtered. For each sample, productive Simpson clonality was calculated by taking the square root of Simpson's diversity index across productive rearrangements. Not all clones reach the TCRdb copy of this immuneACCESS table, which keeps in-frame sequences only. Checked studies attribute under half of the gap to unresolved V genes and leave the rest unexplained. Clone size and the V and J calls come from that table; the DNA yielded D and trimming. In all, the sample holds around 460,000 clones, and about 90% of those were seen once. The ten largest clones represent roughly 0.84% of the sample.

What the research found in general, with its limitations: The amount of clinical and demographic metadata varied by source and participant and was provided uncurated.

Based on the germline V gene, the CDR1 and CDR2 sequences are KGHDR and SFDVKD. Ends trimmed: V by 8 bases, J by 6 bases; bases unmatched to a gene: 11. CDR3 length: 16 amino acids, cysteine to phenylalanine. Of all the DNA, just the CDR3 is kept, 48 bases in frame from base 1. The table lists this clone with a count of one. Its recognized antigen is unknown. No base quality values were provided; no much bigger clone lies one nucleotide off. Sequenced material: peripheral blood. The clonotype comes from a man younger than 35 with COVID-19, enrolled during active disease. The V and J genes are TRBV24-1 and TRBJ2-7; the central 14 bases match TRBD2. CDR3 reads: CATTIPGLAGALEQYF. At the DNA level, the sequence is TGTGCCACCACTATCCCGGGACTAGCGGGAGCTCTCGAGCAGTACTTC.